The 5 T cell receptor beta chains below were found in one sample sequenced in a study of blood T cell repertoires in COVID-19. Libraries were prepared by immunoSEQ multiplex PCR; TCRdb keeps only in-frame clonotypes and omits some of them. The sample has approximately 260,000 clones; 70% to 90% are singletons. The material sequenced was peripheral blood. The origin of the receptors is a woman in her seventies with acute or convalescent COVID-19.

The V gene is TRBV5-4, the J gene TRBJ1-5; possible D gene TRBD1, 5 bases. This CDR3 contains 16 residues. Germline loops: CDR1 SGHNT, CDR2 YYREEE (reference sequence). V gave up 6 bases and J gave up 1 base, with 17 bases separating them. The CDR3 here is CASNLEDSRSNQPQHF. For the CDR3, the DNA is TGTGCCAGCAACCTGGAAGACAGCCGGAGCAATCAGCCCCAGCATTTT.

The V and J genes are TRBV5-4 and TRBJ1-2, with D unresolved. Trimming cost V 1 base and J 6 bases, with 16 bases left between them. The CDR3 contains 15 residues. Germline V gives CDR1 SGHNT, CDR2 YYREEE (reference sequence). CDR3 DNA sequence: TGTGCCAGCAGCTTGTCTGACGGGTTGAGGGATGGCTACACCTTC. Its translation: CASSLSDGLRDGYTF.

The rearrangement uses TRBV5-1 and TRBJ1-6; 7 bases line up with TRBD1. Germline V gives CDR1 SGHRS, CDR2 YFSETQ. The CDR3 extends over 15 amino acids. Losses at the gene ends were 6 bases for V and 3 bases for J; bases not matched to a gene: 6. The CDR3 DNA reads as TGCGCCAGCACCGTAGACAGGGACTATAATTCACCCCTCCACTTT. It translates to CASTVDRDYNSPLHF. Full variable domain (rest looked up from reference TRBV5-1 and TRBJ1-6): KAGVTQTPRYLIKTRGQQVTLSCSPISGHRSVSWYQQTPGQGLQFLFEYFSETQRNKGNFPGRFSGRQFSNSRSEMNVSTLELGDSALYLCASTVDRDYNSPLHFGNGTRLTVT.

The V call is TRBV7-3, the J call TRBJ2-1, with D perhaps matching TRBD1 (7 bases). This CDR3 is 15 amino acids long. V gave up 6 bases and J gave up 10 bases, with 22 bases separating them. In germline, CDR1 is SGHTA, CDR2 FQGTGA. The CDR3 reads CASSARQGGLSEQFF. The CDR3 DNA is TGTGCCAGCAGTGCACGTCAGGGGGGCCTATCGGAGCAGTTCTTC.

The rearrangement joins TRBV6-5 to TRBJ1-1, with a possible D match to TRBD1 (6 bases). V was shortened by 7 bases and J by 7 bases, with 22 bases between the two germline ends. This CDR3 spans 15 amino acids. Germline CDR1 is MNHEY and CDR2 is SVGAGI. The CDR3 sequence is CASTLLGAGTGEAFF. The CDR3 coding sequence is TGTGCCAGCACCCTCTTGGGGGCAGGTACTGGTGAAGCTTTCTTT.